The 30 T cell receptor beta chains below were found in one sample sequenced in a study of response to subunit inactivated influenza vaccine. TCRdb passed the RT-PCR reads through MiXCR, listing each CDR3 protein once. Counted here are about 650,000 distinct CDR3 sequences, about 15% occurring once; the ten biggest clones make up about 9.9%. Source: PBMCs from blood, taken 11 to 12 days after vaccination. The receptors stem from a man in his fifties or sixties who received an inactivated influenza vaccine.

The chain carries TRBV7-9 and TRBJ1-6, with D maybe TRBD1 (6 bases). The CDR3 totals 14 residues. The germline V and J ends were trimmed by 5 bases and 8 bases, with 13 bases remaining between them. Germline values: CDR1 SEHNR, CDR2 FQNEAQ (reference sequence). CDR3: CASSLGQLDSPLHF. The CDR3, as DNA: TGTGCCAGCAGCCTAGGACAGCTCGATTCACCCCTCCACTTT.

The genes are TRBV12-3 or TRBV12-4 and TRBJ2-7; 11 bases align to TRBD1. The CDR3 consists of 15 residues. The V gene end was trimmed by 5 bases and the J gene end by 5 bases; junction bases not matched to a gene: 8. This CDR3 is CASSPGTGGVNEQYF. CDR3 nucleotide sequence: TGTGCCAGCAGTCCTGGGACAGGGGGAGTGAACGAGCAGTACTTC.

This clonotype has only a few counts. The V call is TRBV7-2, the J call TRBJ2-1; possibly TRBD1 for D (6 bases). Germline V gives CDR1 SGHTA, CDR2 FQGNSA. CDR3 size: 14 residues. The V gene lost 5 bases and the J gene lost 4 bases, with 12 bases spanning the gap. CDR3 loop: CASSLRTAYNEQFF. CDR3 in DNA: TGTGCCAGCAGCCTCCGGACAGCATACAATGAGCAGTTCTTC.

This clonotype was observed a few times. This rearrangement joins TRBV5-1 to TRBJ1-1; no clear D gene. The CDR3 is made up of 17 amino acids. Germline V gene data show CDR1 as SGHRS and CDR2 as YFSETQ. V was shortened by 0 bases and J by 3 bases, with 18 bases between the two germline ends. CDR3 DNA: TGCGCCAGCAGCTTGGCCAAGGGCAGTGTTAGGTACACTGAAGCTTTCTTT. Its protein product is CASSLAKGSVRYTEAFF.

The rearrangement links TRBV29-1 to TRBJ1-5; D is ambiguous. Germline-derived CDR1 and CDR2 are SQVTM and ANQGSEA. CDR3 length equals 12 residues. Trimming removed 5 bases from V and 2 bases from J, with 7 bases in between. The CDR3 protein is CSVTMGNQPQHF. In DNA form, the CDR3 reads TGCAGCGTTACGATGGGCAATCAGCCCCAGCATTTT.

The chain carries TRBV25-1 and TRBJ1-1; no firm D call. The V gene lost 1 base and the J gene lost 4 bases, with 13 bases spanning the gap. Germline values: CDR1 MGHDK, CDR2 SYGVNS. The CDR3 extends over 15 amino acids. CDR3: CASSESGKGGTEAFF. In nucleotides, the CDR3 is TGTGCCAGCAGTGAATCGGGGAAAGGAGGCACTGAAGCTTTCTTT. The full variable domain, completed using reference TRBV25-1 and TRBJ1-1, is EADIYQTPRYLVIGTGKKITLECSQTMGHDKMYWYQQDPGMELHLIHYSYGVNSTEKGDLSSESTVSRIRTEHFPLTLESARPSHTSQYLCASSESGKGGTEAFFGQGTRLTVV.

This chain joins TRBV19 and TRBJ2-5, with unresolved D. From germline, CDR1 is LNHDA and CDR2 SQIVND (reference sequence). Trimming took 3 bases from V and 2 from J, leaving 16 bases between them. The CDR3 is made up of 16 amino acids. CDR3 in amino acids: CASSIWGRQIQETQYF. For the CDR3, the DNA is TGTGCCAGTAGTATCTGGGGTCGACAAATTCAAGAGACCCAGTACTTC. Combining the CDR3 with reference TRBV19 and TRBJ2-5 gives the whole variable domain DGGITQSPKYLFRKEGQNVTLSCEQNLNHDAMYWYRQDPGQGLRLIYYSQIVNDFQKGDIAEGYSVSREKKESFPLTVTSAQKNPTAFYLCASSIWGRQIQETQYFGPGTRLLVL.

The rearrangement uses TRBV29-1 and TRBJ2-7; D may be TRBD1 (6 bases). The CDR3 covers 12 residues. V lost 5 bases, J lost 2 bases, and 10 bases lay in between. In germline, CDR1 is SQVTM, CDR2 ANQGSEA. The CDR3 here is CSVQGHTYEQYF. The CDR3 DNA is TGCAGCGTTCAGGGACACACCTACGAGCAGTACTTC.

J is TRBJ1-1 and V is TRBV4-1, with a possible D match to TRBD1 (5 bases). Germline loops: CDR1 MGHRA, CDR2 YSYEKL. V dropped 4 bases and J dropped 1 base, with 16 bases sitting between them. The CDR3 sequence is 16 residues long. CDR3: CASSPHSGLRNTEAFF. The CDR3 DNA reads TGCGCCAGCAGCCCACACTCGGGGCTGAGGAACACTGAAGCTTTCTTT.

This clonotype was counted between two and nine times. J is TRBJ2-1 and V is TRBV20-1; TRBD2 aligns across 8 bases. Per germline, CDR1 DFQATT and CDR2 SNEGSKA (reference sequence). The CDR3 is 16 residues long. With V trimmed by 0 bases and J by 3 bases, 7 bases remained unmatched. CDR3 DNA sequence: TGCAGTGCTAGAGAGGCCGGGAGGGGACTCTACAATGAGCAGTTCTTC. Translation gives CSAREAGRGLYNEQFF.

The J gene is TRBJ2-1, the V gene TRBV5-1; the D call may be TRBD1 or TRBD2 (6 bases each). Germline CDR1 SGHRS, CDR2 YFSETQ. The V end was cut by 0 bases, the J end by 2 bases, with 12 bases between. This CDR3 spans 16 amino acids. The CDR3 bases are TGCGCCAGCAGCTTGGGCGGGACACAAGCCTACAATGAGCAGTTCTTC. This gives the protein CASSLGGTQAYNEQFF.

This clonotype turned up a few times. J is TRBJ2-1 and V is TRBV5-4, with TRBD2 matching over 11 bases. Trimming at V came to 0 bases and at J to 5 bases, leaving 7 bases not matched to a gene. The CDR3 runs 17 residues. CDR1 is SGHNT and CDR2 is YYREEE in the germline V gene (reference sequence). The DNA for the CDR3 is TGTGCCAGCAGCTTGGTCAGGACTAGCGGGCTTCACAATGAGCAGTTCTTC. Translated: CASSLVRTSGLHNEQFF.

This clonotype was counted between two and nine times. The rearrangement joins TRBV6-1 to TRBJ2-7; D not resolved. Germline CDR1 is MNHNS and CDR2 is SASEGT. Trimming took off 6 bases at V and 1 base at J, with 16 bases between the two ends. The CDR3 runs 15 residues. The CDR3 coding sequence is TGTGCCAGCAGCCGAACCCTGGCGGCTTCCTACGAGCAGTACTTC. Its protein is CASSRTLAASYEQYF.

The CDR3 loop reads CASSAIADTQYF. In DNA form, the CDR3 reads TGTGCCAGCAGCGCTATTGCAGATACGCAGTATTTT. The rearrangement links TRBV11-2 to TRBJ2-3; no reliable D call. The germline V gene encodes CDR1 SGHAT and CDR2 FQNNGV. With 5 bases removed from V and 4 bases from J, the gap between germline ends came to 7 bases. The CDR3 is 12 amino acids.

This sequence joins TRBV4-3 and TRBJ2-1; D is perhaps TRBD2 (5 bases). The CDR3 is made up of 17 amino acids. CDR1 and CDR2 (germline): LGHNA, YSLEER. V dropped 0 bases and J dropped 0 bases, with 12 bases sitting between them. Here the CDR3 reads CASSQDLERSSYNEQFF. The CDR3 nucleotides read TGCGCCAGCAGCCAAGATTTAGAGCGGAGCTCCTACAATGAGCAGTTCTTC.

CDR3 residues: CASSLASSGFNEQFF. In DNA, the CDR3 is TGTGCCAGCAGCTTAGCGTCTTCAGGTTTTAATGAGCAGTTCTTC. The chain recombines TRBV11-1 with TRBJ2-1; no firm D call. The length of the CDR3 is 15 residues. V lost 0 bases, J lost 7 bases, and 13 bases lay in between. Looked up from germline, CDR1 is SGHAT and CDR2 is FQDESV (reference sequence).

CDR3 DNA: TGTGCCAGCAGTCCAAGGACAGGGAGGGAGACCCAGTACTTC. Its protein product is CASSPRTGRETQYF. The chain uses TRBV28 and TRBJ2-5; 8 bases agree with TRBD1. V shed 5 bases, J shed 5 bases, and the junction held 7 bases outside the gene matches. Germline lookup yields CDR1 MDHEN and CDR2 SYDVKM. The CDR3 sequence is 14 residues long.

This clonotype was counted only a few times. CDR3 sequence: CASSSGGWGTDTQYF. In DNA, the CDR3 is TGTGCCAGCAGCTCGGGGGGTTGGGGAACAGATACGCAGTATTTT. The chain joins TRBV5-5 to TRBJ2-3, with TRBD2 matching 7 bases. This CDR3 region has 15 residues. Germline CDR1 SGHKS, CDR2 YYEKEE (reference sequence). With V trimmed by 3 bases and J by 3 bases, 7 bases remained unmatched.

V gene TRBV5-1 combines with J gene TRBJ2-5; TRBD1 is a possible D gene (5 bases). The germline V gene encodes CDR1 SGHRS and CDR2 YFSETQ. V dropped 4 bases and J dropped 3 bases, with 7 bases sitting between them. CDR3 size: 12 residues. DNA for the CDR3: TGCGCCAGCAGCAGGACAAAAGAGACCCAGTACTTC. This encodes CASSRTKETQYF.

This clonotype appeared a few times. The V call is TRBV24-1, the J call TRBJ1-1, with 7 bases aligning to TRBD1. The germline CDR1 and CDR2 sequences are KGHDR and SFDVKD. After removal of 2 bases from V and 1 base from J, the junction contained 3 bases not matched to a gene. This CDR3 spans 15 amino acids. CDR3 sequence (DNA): TGTGCCACCAGTGATTCAAGGACAGGGAACACTGAAGCTTTCTTT. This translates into CATSDSRTGNTEAFF.

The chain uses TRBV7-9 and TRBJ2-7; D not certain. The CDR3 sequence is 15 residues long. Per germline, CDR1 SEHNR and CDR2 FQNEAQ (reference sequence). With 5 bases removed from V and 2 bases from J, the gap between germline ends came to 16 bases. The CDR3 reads CASSPGRSPPYEQYF. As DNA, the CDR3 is TGTGCCAGCAGCCCCGGCCGATCCCCCCCCTACGAGCAGTACTTC.

The CDR3 coding sequence is TGTGCCAGTAGTAAGAATGCTCCGGGTGGGACCGGGGTAAGGGGTGAGCAGTTCTTC. It translates to CASSKNAPGGTGVRGEQFF. This chain links TRBV19 with TRBJ2-1; either TRBD1 or TRBD2 may fit D (5 bases each). V was shortened by 4 bases and J by 9 bases, with 31 bases between the two germline ends. The CDR3 contains 19 residues. Germline CDR1 and CDR2: LNHDA and SQIVND (reference sequence).

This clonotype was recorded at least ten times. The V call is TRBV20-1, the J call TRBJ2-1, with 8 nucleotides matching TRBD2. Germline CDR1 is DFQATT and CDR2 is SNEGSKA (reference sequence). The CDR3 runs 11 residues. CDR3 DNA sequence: TGCCAAGCGGGGGAGTACAATGAGCAGTTCTTC. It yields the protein CQAGEYNEQFF.

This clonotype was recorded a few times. This chain's CDR3 is CASSPVGFTDWGYTF. The CDR3 region has the DNA TGTGCCAGCAGTCCGGTGGGATTTACCGATTGGGGCTACACCTTC. J is TRBJ1-2 and V is TRBV6-1, with D uncertain. The length of the CDR3 is 15 residues. CDR1 and CDR2 from the germline V gene are MNHNS and SASEGT. V dropped 5 bases and J dropped 8 bases, with 21 bases sitting between them.

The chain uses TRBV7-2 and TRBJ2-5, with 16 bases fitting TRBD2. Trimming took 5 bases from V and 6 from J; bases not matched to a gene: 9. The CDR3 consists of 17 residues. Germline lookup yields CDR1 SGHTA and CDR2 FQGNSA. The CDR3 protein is CASSPGTSGRALKTQYF. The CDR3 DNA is TGTGCCAGCAGCCCCGGGACTAGCGGGAGGGCGTTAAAGACCCAGTACTTC.

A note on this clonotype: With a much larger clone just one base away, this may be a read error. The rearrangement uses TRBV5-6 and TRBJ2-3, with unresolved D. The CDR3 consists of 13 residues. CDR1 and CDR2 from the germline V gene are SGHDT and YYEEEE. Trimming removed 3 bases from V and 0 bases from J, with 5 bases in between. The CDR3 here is CASSWQSTDTQYF. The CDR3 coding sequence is TGTGCCAGCAGCTGGCAGAGCACAGATACGCAGTATTTT.

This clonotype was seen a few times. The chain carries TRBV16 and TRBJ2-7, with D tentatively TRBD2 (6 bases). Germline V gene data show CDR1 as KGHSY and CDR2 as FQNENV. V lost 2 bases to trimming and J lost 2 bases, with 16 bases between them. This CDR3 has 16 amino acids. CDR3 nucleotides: TGTGCCAGCAGCCAAGGCGTCGGAGGGATCGCCTACGAGCAGTACTTC. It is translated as CASSQGVGGIAYEQYF.

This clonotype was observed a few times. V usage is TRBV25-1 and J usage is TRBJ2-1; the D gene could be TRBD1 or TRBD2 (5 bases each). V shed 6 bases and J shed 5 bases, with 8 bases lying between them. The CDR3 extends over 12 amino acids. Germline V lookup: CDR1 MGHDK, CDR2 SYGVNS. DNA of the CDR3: TGTGCCAGCAGCGAGGGGAACAATGAGCAGTTCTTC. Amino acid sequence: CASSEGNNEQFF. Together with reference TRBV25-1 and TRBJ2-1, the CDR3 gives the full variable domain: EADIYQTPRYLVIGTGKKITLECSQTMGHDKMYWYQQDPGMELHLIHYSYGVNSTEKGDLSSESTVSRIRTEHFPLTLESARPSHTSQYLCASSEGNNEQFFGPGTRLTVL.

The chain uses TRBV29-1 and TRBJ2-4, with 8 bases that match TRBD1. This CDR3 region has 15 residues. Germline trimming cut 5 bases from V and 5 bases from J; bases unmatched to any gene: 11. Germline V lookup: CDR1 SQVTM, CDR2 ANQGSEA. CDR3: CSVINRGSGQNIQYF. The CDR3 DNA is TGCAGCGTTATAAACAGGGGGTCGGGCCAAAACATTCAGTACTTC.

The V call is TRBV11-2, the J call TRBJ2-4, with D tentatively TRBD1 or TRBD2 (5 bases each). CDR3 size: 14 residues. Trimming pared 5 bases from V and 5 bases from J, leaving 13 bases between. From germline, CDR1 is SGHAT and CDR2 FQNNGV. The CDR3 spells CASSPRPGQNIQYF. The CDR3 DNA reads TGTGCCAGCAGCCCCCGCCCGGGGCAAAACATTCAGTACTTC.